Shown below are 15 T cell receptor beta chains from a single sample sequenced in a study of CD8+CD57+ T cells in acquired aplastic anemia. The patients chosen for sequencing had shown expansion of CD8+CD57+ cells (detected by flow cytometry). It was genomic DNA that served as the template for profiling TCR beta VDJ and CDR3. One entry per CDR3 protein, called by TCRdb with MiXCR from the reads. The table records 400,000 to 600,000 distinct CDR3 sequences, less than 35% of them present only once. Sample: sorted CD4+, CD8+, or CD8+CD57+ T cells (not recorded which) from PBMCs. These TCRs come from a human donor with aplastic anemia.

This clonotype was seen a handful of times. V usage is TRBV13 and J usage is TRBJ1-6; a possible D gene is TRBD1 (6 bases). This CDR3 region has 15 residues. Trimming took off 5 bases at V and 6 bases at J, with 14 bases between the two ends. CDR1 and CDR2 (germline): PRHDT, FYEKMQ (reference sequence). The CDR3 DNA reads TGTGCCAGCAGCACCTCGACAGGAGCTAATTCACCCCTCCACTTT. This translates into CASSTSTGANSPLHF.

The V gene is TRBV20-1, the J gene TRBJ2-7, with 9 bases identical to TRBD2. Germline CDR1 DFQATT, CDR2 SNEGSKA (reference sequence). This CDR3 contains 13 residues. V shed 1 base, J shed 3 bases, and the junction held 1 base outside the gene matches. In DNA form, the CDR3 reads TGCAGTGCTAGAGGGACTAGCGACTACGAGCAGTACTTC. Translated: CSARGTSDYEQYF.

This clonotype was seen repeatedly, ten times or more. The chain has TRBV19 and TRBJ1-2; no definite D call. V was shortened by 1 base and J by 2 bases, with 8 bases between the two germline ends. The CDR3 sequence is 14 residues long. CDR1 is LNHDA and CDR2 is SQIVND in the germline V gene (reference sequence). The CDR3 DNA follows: TGTGCCAGTAGTATAGGAGGCCAGAACTATGGCTACACCTTC. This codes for CASSIGGQNYGYTF.

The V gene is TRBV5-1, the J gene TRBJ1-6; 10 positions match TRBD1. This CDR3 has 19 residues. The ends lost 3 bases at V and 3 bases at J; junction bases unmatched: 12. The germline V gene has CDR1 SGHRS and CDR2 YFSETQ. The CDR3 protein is CASSSPGTGAPRYNSPLHF. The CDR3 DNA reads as TGCGCCAGCAGCTCTCCCGGGACAGGGGCCCCGCGCTATAATTCACCCCTCCACTTT.

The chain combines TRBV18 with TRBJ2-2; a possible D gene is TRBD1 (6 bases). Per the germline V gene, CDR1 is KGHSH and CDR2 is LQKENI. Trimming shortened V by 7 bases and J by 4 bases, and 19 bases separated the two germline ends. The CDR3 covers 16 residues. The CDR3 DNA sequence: TGTGCCAGCTTTCACCCTGGACAGCGTGTCACCGGGGAGCTGTTTTTT. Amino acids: CASFHPGQRVTGELFF. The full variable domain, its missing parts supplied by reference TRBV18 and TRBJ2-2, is NAGVMQNPRHLVRRRGQEARLRCSPMKGHSHVYWYRQLPEEGLKFMVYLQKENIIDESGMPKERFSAEFPKEGPSILRIQQVVRGDSAAYFCASFHPGQRVTGELFFGEGSRLTVL.

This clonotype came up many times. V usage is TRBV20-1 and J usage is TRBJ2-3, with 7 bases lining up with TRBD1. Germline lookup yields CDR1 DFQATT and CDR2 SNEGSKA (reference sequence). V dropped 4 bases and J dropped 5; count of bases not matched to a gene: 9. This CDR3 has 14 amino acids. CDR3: CSAIVAGGVDTQYF. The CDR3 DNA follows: TGCAGTGCTATTGTGGCAGGGGGAGTAGATACGCAGTATTTT.

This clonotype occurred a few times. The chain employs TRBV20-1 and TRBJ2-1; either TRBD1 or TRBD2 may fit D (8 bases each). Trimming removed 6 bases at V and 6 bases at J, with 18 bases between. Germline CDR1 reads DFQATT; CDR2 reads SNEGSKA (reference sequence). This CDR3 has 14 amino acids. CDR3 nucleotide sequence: TGCAGTGCGAGGACAGGGCGGGAGGTCAATGAGCAGTTCTTC. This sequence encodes CSARTGREVNEQFF.

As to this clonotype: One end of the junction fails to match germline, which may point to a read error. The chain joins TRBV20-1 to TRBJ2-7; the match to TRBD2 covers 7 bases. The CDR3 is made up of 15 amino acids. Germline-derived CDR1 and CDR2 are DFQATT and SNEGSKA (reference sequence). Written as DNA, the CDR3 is TGCAGTGCGGGGAGGGTGGGGGTCGATTATGACGAGCAGCACTTC. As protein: CSAGRVGVDYDEQHF.

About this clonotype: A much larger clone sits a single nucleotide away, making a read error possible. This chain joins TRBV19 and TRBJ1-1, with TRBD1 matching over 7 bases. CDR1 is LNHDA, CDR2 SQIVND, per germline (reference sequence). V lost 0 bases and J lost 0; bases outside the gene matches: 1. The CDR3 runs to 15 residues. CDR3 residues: CASSIDQGVNTEAFF. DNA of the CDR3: TGTGCCAGTAGTATAGATCAGGGGGTGAACACTGAAGCTTTCTTT.

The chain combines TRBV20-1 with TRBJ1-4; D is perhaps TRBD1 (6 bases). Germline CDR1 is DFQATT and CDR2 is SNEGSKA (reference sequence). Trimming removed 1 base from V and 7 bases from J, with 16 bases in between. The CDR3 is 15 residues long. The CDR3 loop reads CSARGSDSGREKLFF. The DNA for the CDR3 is TGCAGTGCTAGAGGTTCGGACAGCGGCCGTGAAAAACTGTTTTTT.

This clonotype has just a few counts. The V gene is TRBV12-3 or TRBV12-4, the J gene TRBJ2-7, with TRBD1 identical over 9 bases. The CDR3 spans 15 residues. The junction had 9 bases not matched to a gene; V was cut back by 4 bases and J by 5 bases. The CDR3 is CASSSRDRERNEQYF. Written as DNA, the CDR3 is TGTGCCAGCAGTTCCCGGGACAGGGAAAGAAACGAGCAGTACTTC.

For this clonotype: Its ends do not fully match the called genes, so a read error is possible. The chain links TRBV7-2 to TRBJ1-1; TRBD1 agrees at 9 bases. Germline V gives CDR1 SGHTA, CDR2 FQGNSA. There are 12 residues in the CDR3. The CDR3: CASSAETGGHGF. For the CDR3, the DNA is TGTGCCAGCAGCGCCGAGACAGGGGGTCATGGCTTT.

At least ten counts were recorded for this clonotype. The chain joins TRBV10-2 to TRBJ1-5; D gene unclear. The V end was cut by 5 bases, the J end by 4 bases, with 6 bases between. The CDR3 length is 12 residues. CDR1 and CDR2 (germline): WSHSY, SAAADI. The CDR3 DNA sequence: TGCGCCAGCAGTTCTTATAATCAGCCCCAGCATTTT. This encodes CASSSYNQPQHF.

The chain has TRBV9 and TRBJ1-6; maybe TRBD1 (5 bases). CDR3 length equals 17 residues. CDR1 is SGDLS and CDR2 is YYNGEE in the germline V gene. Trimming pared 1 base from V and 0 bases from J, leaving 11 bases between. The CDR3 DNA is TGTGCCAGCAGCGTACAGTCAGGGAGCTCCTATAATTCACCCCTCCACTTT. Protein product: CASSVQSGSSYNSPLHF. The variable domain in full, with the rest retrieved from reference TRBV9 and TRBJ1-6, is DSGVTQTPKHLITATGQRVTLRCSPRSGDLSVYWYQQSLDQGLQFLIQYYNGEERAKGNILERFSAQQFPDLHSELNLSSLELGDSALYFCASSVQSGSSYNSPLHFGNGTRLTVT.

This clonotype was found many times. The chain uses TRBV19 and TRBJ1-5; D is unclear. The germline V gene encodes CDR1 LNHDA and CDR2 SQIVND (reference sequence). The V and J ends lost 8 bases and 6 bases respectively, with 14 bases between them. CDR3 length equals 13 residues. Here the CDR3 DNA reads TGTGCCAGTGGCGAAGACTGGACTCAGCCCCAGCATTTT. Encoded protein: CASGEDWTQPQHF.